The rows below give T cell receptor beta chains drawn from one sample of a study of T cell repertoires in cytomegalovirus infection. One entry per CDR3 protein, called by TCRdb with MiXCR from the reads. In the table there are some 150,000 distinct CDR3 sequences, 23% of which are singletons. Sequencing was performed on PBMCs. The receptors originated from a human donor in good health (CMV status not recorded). Some clones in this sample may be carry-over from other donors' samples. The CDR3 runs from the conserved cysteine through the conserved F or W. A D gene is named only where the DNA matches it firmly. Size tells how often a clone was seen (once, few, many) or the class of an expanded clone, and some rows leave it out.

J | size | D | V | DNA | CDR3
TRBJ2-2 | few | NA | TRBV6-1 | TGTGCCAGCAGTGATCGATGGCGGGATAGCGGGGAGCTGTTTTTT | CASSDRWRDSGELFF
TRBJ1-1 | NA | NA | TRBV24-1 | TGTGCCACCAGTGGCCGACCAGGGAACACTGAAGCTTTCTTT | CATSGRPGNTEAFF
TRBJ2-5 | few | TRBD1 | TRBV5-1 | TGCGCCAGCAGCGCCCCCGGGACAGGGGTTGGAGAGACCCAGTACTTC | CASSAPGTGVGETQYF
TRBJ2-5 | many | NA | TRBV7-8 | TGTGCCAGCAGCCCTTCCCGGACAGAAGGGCGAGTGGGCCAGTACTTC | CASSPSRTEGRVGQYF
TRBJ1-5 | few | TRBD1 | TRBV20-1 | TGCAGCGTCAACAGGGGGCAGGAGCCCCAGCATTTT | CSVNRGQEPQHF
TRBJ1-1 | NA | NA | TRBV28 | TGTGCCAGCAGTTTAGTCGGGACGACTGAAGCTTTCTTT | CASSLVGTTEAFF
TRBJ2-3 | few | NA | TRBV20-1 | TGCAGTGCTAGAGATATCCGGACCACAGATACGCAGTATTTT | CSARDIRTTDTQYF
TRBJ2-7 | NA | TRBD2 | TRBV2 | TGTGCCAGCAGGGAACTAGCGGGATCCTACGAGCAGTACTTC | CASRELAGSYEQYF
TRBJ1-2 | NA | NA | TRBV28 | TGTGCCAGCAGTCGAACAGGGAGGAGTGGCTACACCTTC | CASSRTGRSGYTF
TRBJ2-3 | NA | NA | TRBV4-1 | TGCGCCAGCAGCCAAGATTGGGCCTCAGATACGCAGTATTTT | CASSQDWASDTQYF
TRBJ2-1 | few | TRBD2 | TRBV14 | TGTGCCAGCAGCCAAGTAAGCGGGAGGAGGAATGAGCAGTTCTTC | CASSQVSGRRNEQFF
TRBJ2-1 | NA | TRBD1 | TRBV19 | TGTGCCAGTAGCACCGGGACAGGGGGGCATGAGCAGTTCTTC | CASSTGTGGHEQFF
TRBJ1-6 | few | TRBD1 | TRBV20-1 | TGCAGTGCTACCCCCCACCAGGGGGCTATTATCAATTCACCCCTCCACTTT | CSATPHQGAIINSPLHF
TRBJ2-3 | NA | NA | TRBV9 | TGTGCCAGCAGCTCGGTTGGTAGCCCCGGAGATACGCAGTATTTT | CASSSVGSPGDTQYF
TRBJ1-1 | NA | NA | TRBV2 | TGTGCCAGCAGTTTTAGTCGGAACACTGAAGCTTTCTTT | CASSFSRNTEAFF
TRBJ1-1 | NA | NA | TRBV25-1 | TGTGCCAGCAGTGAAGGTGAGAACACTGAAGCTTTCTTT | CASSEGENTEAFF
TRBJ2-7 | few | NA | TRBV6-2/TRBV6-3 | TGTGCCAGCAGTTACCATCTCTTCGACAGGATGGGAGGGGATGCCGAGCAGTACTTC | CASSYHLFDRMGGDAEQYF
TRBJ2-5 | many | TRBD1 | TRBV7-9 | TGTGCCAGCAGCTCGGACAGGGCACAAGAGACCCAGTACTTC | CASSSDRAQETQYF
TRBJ2-3 | many | NA | TRBV11-2 | TGTGCCAGCAGCTCAGAGGGTCTAGCGGATACGCAGTATTTT | CASSSEGLADTQYF
TRBJ2-7 | NA | NA | TRBV7-6 | TGTGCCAGCAGCTTTGGGGCAACTCCTTACCAGCAGTACTTC | CASSFGATPYQQYF
TRBJ1-1 | NA | TRBD1 | TRBV6-1 | TGTGCCAGCAGTGAAGCCGGGACAGGGAACACTGAAGCTTTCTTT | CASSEAGTGNTEAFF
TRBJ2-3 | NA | NA | TRBV2 | TGTGCCAGCAGTGGTGGTCAGAGCACAGATACGCAGTATTTT | CASSGGQSTDTQYF
TRBJ2-3 | many | TRBD2 | TRBV18 | TGTGCCAGCTCACCAAGGCCCGGGGGGGCGGGCACAGATACGCAGTATTTT | CASSPRPGGAGTDTQYF